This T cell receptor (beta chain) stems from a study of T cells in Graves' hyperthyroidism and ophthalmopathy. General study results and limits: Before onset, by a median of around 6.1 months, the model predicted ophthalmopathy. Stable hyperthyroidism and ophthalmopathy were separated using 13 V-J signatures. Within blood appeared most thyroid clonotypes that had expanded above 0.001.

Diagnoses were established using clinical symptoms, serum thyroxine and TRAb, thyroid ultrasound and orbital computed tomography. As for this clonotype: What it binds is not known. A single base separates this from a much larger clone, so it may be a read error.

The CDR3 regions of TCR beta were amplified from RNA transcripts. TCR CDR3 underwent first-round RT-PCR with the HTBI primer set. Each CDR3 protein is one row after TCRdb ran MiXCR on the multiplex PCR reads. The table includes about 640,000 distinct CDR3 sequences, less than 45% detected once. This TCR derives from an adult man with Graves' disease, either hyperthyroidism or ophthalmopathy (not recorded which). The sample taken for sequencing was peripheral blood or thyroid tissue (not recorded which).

The CDR3 bases are TGTGCCGGCAGCTTAGGAGTCTCGGTAGAGACCCAGTACTTC. This translates into CAGSLGVSVETQYF. The V call is TRBV7-2, the J call TRBJ2-5, with D uncertain. CDR3 length equals 14 residues. From germline, CDR1 is SGHTA and CDR2 FQGNSA.